There are a few counts of the clone carrying this T cell receptor (beta chain). The V gene lost 4 bases and the J gene lost 5 bases, with 17 bases spanning the gap. The germline CDR1 and CDR2 sequences are GTSNPN and SVGIG (reference sequence). The length of the CDR3 is 14 residues. Using its own MiXCR run on the RT-PCR reads, TCRdb lists one record per CDR3 protein. The table includes hundreds of thousands of distinct CDR3 sequences, 12% to 15% detected once. Specimen: memory CD4+ T cells from blood. This rearrangement joins TRBV30 to TRBJ2-5, with D perhaps TRBD1 or TRBD2 (6 bases each). The origin of this receptor is a female donor in good health, serving as a healthy control. CDR3 sequence: CAWTSTRGGETQYF. CDR3 DNA sequence: TGTGCCTGGACCTCAACCAGAGGGGGGGAGACCCAGTACTTC.